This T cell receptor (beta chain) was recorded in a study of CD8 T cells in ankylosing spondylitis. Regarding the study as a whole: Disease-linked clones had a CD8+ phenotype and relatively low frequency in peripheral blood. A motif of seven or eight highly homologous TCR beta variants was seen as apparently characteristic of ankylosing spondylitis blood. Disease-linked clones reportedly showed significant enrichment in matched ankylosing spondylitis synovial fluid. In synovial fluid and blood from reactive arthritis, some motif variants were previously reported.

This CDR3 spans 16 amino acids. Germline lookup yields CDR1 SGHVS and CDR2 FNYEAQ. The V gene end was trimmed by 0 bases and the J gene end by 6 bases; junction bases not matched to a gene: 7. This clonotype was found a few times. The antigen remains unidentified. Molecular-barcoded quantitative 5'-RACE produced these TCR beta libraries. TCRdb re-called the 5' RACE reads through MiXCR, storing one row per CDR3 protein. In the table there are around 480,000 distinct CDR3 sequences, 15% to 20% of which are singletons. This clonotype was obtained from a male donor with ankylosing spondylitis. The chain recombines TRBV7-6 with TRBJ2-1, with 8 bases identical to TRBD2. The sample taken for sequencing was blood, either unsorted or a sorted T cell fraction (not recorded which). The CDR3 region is CASSLARTSIANEQFF. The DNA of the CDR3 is TGTGCCAGCAGCTTAGCGAGGACTAGCATCGCCAATGAGCAGTTCTTC.